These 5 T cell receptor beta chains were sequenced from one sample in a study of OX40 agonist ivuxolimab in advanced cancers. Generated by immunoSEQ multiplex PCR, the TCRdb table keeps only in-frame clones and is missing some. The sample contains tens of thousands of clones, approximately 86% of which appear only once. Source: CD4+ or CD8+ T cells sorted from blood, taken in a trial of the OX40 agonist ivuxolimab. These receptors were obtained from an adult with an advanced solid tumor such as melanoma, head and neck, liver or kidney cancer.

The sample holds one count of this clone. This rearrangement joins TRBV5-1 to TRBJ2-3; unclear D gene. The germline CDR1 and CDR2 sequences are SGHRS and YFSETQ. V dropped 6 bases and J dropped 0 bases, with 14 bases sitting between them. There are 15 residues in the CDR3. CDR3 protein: CASTVGRSSTDTQYF. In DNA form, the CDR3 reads TGCGCCAGCACCGTAGGGCGGTCTAGCACAGATACGCAGTATTTT.

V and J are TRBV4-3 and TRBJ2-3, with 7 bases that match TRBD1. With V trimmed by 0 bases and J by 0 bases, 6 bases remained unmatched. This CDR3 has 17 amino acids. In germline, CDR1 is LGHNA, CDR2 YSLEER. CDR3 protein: CASSQEDYRGSTDTQYF. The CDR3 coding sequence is TGCGCCAGCAGCCAAGAGGATTACAGGGGAAGCACAGATACGCAGTATTTT.

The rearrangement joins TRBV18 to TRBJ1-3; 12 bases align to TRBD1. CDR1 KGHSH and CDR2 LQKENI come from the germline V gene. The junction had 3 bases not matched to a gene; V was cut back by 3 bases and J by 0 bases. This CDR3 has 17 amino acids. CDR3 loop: CASSPRDRGHSGNTIYF. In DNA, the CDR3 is TGTGCCAGCTCACCCCGGGACAGGGGGCACTCTGGAAACACCATATATTTT.

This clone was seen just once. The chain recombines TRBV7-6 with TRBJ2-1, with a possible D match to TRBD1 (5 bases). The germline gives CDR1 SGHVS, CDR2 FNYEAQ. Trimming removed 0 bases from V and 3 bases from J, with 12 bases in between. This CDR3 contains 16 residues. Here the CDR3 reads CASSLALDIRYNEQFF. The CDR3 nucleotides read TGTGCCAGCAGCTTAGCGTTGGACATACGCTACAATGAGCAGTTCTTC.

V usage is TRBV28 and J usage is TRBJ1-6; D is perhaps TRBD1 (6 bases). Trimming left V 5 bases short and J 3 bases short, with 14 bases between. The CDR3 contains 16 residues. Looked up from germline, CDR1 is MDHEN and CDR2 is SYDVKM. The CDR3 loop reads CASSPVDSRYNSPLHF. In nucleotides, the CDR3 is TGTGCCAGCAGTCCCGTGGACAGCCGCTATAATTCACCCCTCCACTTT.